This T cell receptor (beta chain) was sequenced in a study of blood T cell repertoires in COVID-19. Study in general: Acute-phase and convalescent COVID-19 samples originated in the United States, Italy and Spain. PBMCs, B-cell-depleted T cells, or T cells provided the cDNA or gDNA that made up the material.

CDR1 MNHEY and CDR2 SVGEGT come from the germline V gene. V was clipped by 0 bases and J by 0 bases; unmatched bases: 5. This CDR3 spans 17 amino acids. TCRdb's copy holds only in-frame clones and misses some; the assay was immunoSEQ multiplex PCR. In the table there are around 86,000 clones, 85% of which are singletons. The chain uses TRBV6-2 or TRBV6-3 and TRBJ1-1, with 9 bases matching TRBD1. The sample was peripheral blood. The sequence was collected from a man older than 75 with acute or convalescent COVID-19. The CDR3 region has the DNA TGTGCCAGCAGTTACTCGATTCGGGACAGGGTGAACACTGAAGCTTTCTTT. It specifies CASSYSIRDRVNTEAFF.